This T cell receptor beta chain was found in a study of regulatory T cells in long-lasting Graves disease. J lost 4 bases, V lost 2 bases, and 4 bases had no gene match. The CDR3 totals 14 residues. Combining iRepertoire HTBI primers with Arm-PCR of CDR3 regions, the authors built TCR beta libraries. TCRdb reprocessed the multiplex PCR reads via MiXCR and lists one record per CDR3 protein. The sample shows roughly 450,000 distinct CDR3 sequences, around 20% of them seen only once. This clonotype was seen more than once but under ten times. The sample's time point: persistent/refractory GD, antithyroid drugs over 5 years with positive TRAb. Researchers made the TCR library from RNA that was extracted from PBMCs.

This rearrangement joins TRBV12-3 or TRBV12-4 to TRBJ2-5; 7 nucleotides match TRBD2. This sequence was found in a female donor with Graves disease. Source: peripheral blood mononuclear cells (PBMCs), taken when the disease was refractory, from a patient treated with antithyroid drugs. The DNA for the CDR3 is TGTGCCAGCAGTTTACGGGGGGTTATAGAGACCCAGTACTTC. Its protein product is CASSLRGVIETQYF.